Below, 23 T cell receptor beta chains from the same sample are listed, as sequenced in a study of blood T cell repertoires in COVID-19. Sequencing was performed with immunoSEQ multiplex PCR; in TCRdb, only in-frame clones are kept and a portion is missing. The sample holds about 110,000 clones; almost 90% are singletons and the top ten take about 0.9%. The sequenced sample consisted of peripheral blood. The source of these receptors is a woman in her forties or fifties with active or convalescent COVID-19.

The genes are TRBV18 and TRBJ1-2; TRBD1 matches at 7 bases. Germline V CDR1 and CDR2: KGHSH, LQKENI. This CDR3 has 15 residues. With V trimmed by 0 bases and J by 3 bases, 4 bases remained unmatched. The CDR3 region has the DNA TGTGCCAGCTCACCACCCTCCAGGGGGGACTATGGCTACACCTTC. Translating gives CASSPPSRGDYGYTF.

This sequence joins TRBV6-6 and TRBJ1-4, with TRBD1 identical over 10 bases. The CDR3 spans 14 residues. Germline CDR1 is MNHNY and CDR2 is SVGAGI (reference sequence). J lost 6 bases, V lost 5 bases, and 3 bases had no gene match. The CDR3 region has the DNA TGTGCCAGCAGTCGGACAGGGGGGCATGAAAAACTGTTTTTT. It translates to CASSRTGGHEKLFF.

The CDR3 DNA sequence: TGTGCCAGTTCCGTTGGGGGCTCTCAGAACACTGAAGCTTTCTTT. Encoded protein: CASSVGGSQNTEAFF. The chain employs TRBV19 and TRBJ1-1; a possible D gene is TRBD1 (6 bases). The V gene's germline CDR1 is LNHDA and CDR2 SQIVND (reference sequence). V shed 8 bases and J shed 1 base, with 17 bases lying between them. The CDR3 totals 15 residues.

The CDR3 protein is CASSSLDTQYF. In DNA form, the CDR3 reads TGTGCCAGCAGCTCCTTAGATACGCAGTATTTT. This chain uses TRBV12-3 or TRBV12-4 with TRBJ2-3; D unclear. The CDR3 runs to 11 residues. V gave up 6 bases and J gave up 5 bases, with 6 bases separating them.

The CDR3 protein is CASAQRQLLSGNTIYF. CDR3 nucleotides: TGTGCCAGTGCCCAGCGGCAGCTTCTCTCTGGAAACACCATATATTTT. The chain couples TRBV19 to TRBJ1-3, with unresolved D. Germline loops: CDR1 LNHDA, CDR2 SQIVND (reference sequence). The V and J ends lost 8 bases and 0 bases respectively, with 17 bases between them. The length of the CDR3 is 16 residues.

The chain has TRBV19 and TRBJ1-5; TRBD1 agrees at 11 bases. This CDR3 is 16 amino acids long. Germline values: CDR1 LNHDA, CDR2 SQIVND (reference sequence). V dropped 3 bases and J dropped 6; count of bases not matched to a gene: 7. DNA for the CDR3: TGTGCCAGTAGTATCACCGGGACAGGGGGTTTTCAGCCCCAGCATTTT. This codes for CASSITGTGGFQPQHF.

The chain joins TRBV5-1 to TRBJ2-2, with 9 bases identical to TRBD2. Germline CDR1 is SGHRS and CDR2 is YFSETQ. This CDR3 contains 18 residues. The V segment lost 3 bases and the J segment 7 bases; nucleotides outside the gene matches: 16. Here the CDR3 reads CASSYAVAGGLSDGELFF. CDR3 nucleotide sequence: TGCGCCAGCAGCTACGCCGTGGCGGGAGGGCTTTCGGACGGGGAGCTGTTTTTT.

As regards this clone: Other nucleotide sequences from this sample produce the same CDR3. The CDR3 loop reads CASSIGTGPYEQYF. The CDR3 region has the DNA TGTGCCAGTAGTATAGGGACAGGTCCCTACGAGCAGTACTTC. The gene calls are TRBV19 and TRBJ2-7; 7 bases are a match to TRBD1. Germline loops: CDR1 LNHDA, CDR2 SQIVND (reference sequence). This CDR3 has 14 amino acids. The trim removed 1 base at V and 2 bases at J, leaving 2 bases unmatched. Together with reference TRBV19 and TRBJ2-7, the CDR3 gives the full variable domain: DGGITQSPKYLFRKEGQNVTLSCEQNLNHDAMYWYRQDPGQGLRLIYYSQIVNDFQKGDIAEGYSVSREKKESFPLTVTSAQKNPTAFYLCASSIGTGPYEQYFGPGTRLTVT.

The DNA for the CDR3 is TGTGCCAGCAGCTCCATCCGCGGGGGGTTTTCGGCCAAAAACATTCAGTACTTC. Its protein is CASSSIRGGFSAKNIQYF. This sequence joins TRBV28 and TRBJ2-4, with TRBD2 identical over 8 bases. V was pared by 6 bases and J by 1 base, with 14 bases of the junction left unmatched. The CDR3 totals 18 residues. Germline assignment: CDR1 MDHEN and CDR2 SYDVKM. The entire variable domain, with the rest obtained from reference TRBV28 and TRBJ2-4, is as follows: DVKVTQSSRYLVKRTGEKVFLECVQDMDHENMFWYRQDPGLGLRLIYFSYDVKMKEKGDIPEGYSVSREKKERFSLILESASTNQTSMYLCASSSIRGGFSAKNIQYFGAGTRLSVL.

The CDR3 DNA follows: TGCAGTGCTACCGCGGGGGGCGAGCAGTACTTC. Translation gives CSATAGGEQYF. This chain links TRBV20-1 with TRBJ2-7; 8 nucleotides agree with TRBD2. Germline-derived CDR1 and CDR2 are DFQATT and SNEGSKA (reference sequence). This CDR3 has 11 amino acids. With V trimmed by 4 bases and J by 6 bases, 2 bases remained unmatched.

V and J are TRBV11-2 and TRBJ1-4, with unresolved D. Germline values: CDR1 SGHAT, CDR2 FQNNGV. Between the trimmed V and J ends, which lost 5 bases and 10 bases, there was a span of 14 bases. CDR3 length equals 13 residues. As DNA, the CDR3 is TGTGCCAGCAGCGTCTCTCCCGGGGTAAAACTGTTTTTT. Translated: CASSVSPGVKLFF.

The chain uses TRBV29-1 and TRBJ2-2, with D possibly TRBD1 on 6 matching bases. V lost 6 bases, J lost 1 base, and 15 bases lay in between. Per the germline V gene, CDR1 is SQVTM and CDR2 is ANQGSEA. The CDR3 is 15 amino acids. CDR3 in amino acids: CSVQPGTQNTGELFF. CDR3 DNA: TGCAGCGTACAACCCGGGACACAGAACACCGGGGAGCTGTTTTTT.

This clone was seen a single time. The rearrangement joins TRBV9 to TRBJ1-2; 9 bases map to TRBD1. V dropped 0 bases and J dropped 4; count of bases not matched to a gene: 4. The CDR3 totals 15 residues. In germline, CDR1 is SGDLS, CDR2 YYNGEE. For the CDR3, the DNA is TGTGCCAGCAGCGTAGCGGACAGGGGTTTCTATGGCTACACCTTC. Residues: CASSVADRGFYGYTF. Combining the CDR3 with reference TRBV9 and TRBJ1-2 gives the whole variable domain DSGVTQTPKHLITATGQRVTLRCSPRSGDLSVYWYQQSLDQGLQFLIQYYNGEERAKGNILERFSAQQFPDLHSELNLSSLELGDSALYFCASSVADRGFYGYTFGSGTRLTVV.

The chain has TRBV6-1 and TRBJ2-7; TRBD1 matches 7 bases. J was trimmed by 3 bases and V by 6 bases; bases with no gene match: 11. Per germline, CDR1 MNHNS and CDR2 SASEGT. The CDR3 spans 15 residues. In DNA, the CDR3 is TGTGCCAGCAGGAACGGGCCCGGGACAGACTACGAGCAGTACTTC. Residues: CASRNGPGTDYEQYF.

The genes are TRBV19 and TRBJ2-1; TRBD1 is a possible D gene (6 bases). Trimming left V 5 bases short and J 4 bases short, with 18 bases between. The CDR3 runs 16 residues. Germline CDR1 and CDR2: LNHDA and SQIVND (reference sequence). This CDR3 is CASSSEGDVDYNEQFF. DNA of the CDR3: TGTGCCAGTAGTTCAGAGGGGGACGTTGATTACAATGAGCAGTTCTTC.

The CDR3 spells CASRSISSYEQYF. CDR3 nucleotides: TGTGCCAGCAGGAGTATAAGCTCCTACGAGCAGTACTTC. J is TRBJ2-7 and V is TRBV6-5; D is uncertain. Per the germline V gene, CDR1 is MNHEY and CDR2 is SVGAGI. The CDR3 is made up of 13 amino acids. Trimming took off 6 bases at V and 0 bases at J, with 9 bases between the two ends.

This clone was seen only once. The V call is TRBV7-2, the J call TRBJ2-3; D remains unclear. V was cut by 0 bases and J by 1 base, with 14 bases left in between. The CDR3 has 17 residues. Looked up from germline, CDR1 is SGHTA and CDR2 is FQGNSA. The CDR3 here is CASSLAQSFVGTDTQYF. CDR3 DNA sequence: TGTGCCAGCAGCTTAGCGCAGTCCTTCGTGGGCACAGATACGCAGTATTTT.

The chain joins TRBV7-9 to TRBJ1-4; D unresolved. The CDR3 contains 12 residues. Trimming removed 6 bases from V and 6 bases from J, with 8 bases in between. The germline V gene has CDR1 SEHNR and CDR2 FQNEAQ (reference sequence). CDR3 nucleotide sequence: TGTGCCAGCAGTGGTGCAGATGAAAAACTGTTTTTT. This gives the protein CASSGADEKLFF. The full variable domain, rest sourced from reference TRBV7-9 and TRBJ1-4, is DTGVSQNPRHKITKRGQNVTFRCDPISEHNRLYWYRQTLGQGPEFLTYFQNEAQLEKSRLLSDRFSAERPKGSFSTLEIQRTEQGDSAMYLCASSGADEKLFFGSGTQLSVL.

The chain joins TRBV7-2 to TRBJ1-6, with 7 bases identical to TRBD1. Germline V gene data show CDR1 as SGHTA and CDR2 as FQGNSA. With 1 base clipped from V and 12 bases from J, the junction kept 6 bases outside the gene matches. The CDR3 covers 14 residues. The chain's CDR3 is CASSLEGASIPLHF. CDR3 DNA: TGTGCCAGCAGCTTAGAGGGGGCCAGCATACCCCTCCACTTT.

The V call is TRBV5-1, the J call TRBJ2-3; a weak D match, TRBD1 (6 bases). Trimming removed 0 bases from V and 3 bases from J, with 14 bases in between. Per the germline V gene, CDR1 is SGHRS and CDR2 is YFSETQ. The CDR3 loop spans 16 amino acids. The CDR3 protein is CASSLAGVFGTDTQYF. The CDR3 DNA follows: TGCGCCAGCAGCTTGGCAGGGGTATTTGGTACAGATACGCAGTATTTT.

The rearrangement joins TRBV9 to TRBJ2-2, with TRBD1 as a possible D gene (6 bases). This CDR3 comprises 15 residues. V was clipped by 4 bases and J by 4 bases, with 14 bases between them. Germline CDR1 SGDLS, CDR2 YYNGEE. Written as DNA, the CDR3 is TGTGCCAGCAGCCGAACCCCCAGGGGCACCGGGGAGCTGTTTTTT. Its protein product is CASSRTPRGTGELFF.

This clone has only one observation. Other DNA variants within this sample encode the same CDR3. The gene calls are TRBV27 and TRBJ2-7; 10 bases map to TRBD2. The trim removed 6 bases at V and 1 base at J, leaving 3 bases unmatched. CDR3 length equals 14 residues. Germline V gene sequence: CDR1 MNHEY, CDR2 SMNVEV (reference sequence). CDR3 sequence (DNA): TGTGCCAGCAGCCTGACTAGCGGGTCCTACGAGCAGTACTTC. Amino acid sequence: CASSLTSGSYEQYF.

This clone was seen only once. The V and J genes are TRBV6-5 and TRBJ2-5; TRBD2 agrees at 14 bases. This CDR3 region has 14 residues. V shed 6 bases, J shed 13 bases, and the junction held 10 bases outside the gene matches. Germline loops: CDR1 MNHEY, CDR2 SVGAGI. CDR3 in DNA: TGTGCCAGCAGGCCGGGACTAGCGGGAGAGTTATGGTACTTC. It translates to CASRPGLAGELWYF.